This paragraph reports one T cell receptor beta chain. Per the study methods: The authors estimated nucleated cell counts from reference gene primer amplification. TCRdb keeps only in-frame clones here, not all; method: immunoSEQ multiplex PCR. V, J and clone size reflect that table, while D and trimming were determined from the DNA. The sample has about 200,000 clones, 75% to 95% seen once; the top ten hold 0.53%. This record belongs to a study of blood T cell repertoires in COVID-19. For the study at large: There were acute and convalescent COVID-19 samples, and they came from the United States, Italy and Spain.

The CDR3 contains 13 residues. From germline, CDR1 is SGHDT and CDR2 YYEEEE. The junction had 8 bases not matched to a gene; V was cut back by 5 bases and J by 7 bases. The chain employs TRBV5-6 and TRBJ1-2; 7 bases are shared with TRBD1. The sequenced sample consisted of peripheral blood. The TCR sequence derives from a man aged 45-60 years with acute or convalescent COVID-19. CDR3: CASSRDRSFGYTF. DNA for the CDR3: TGTGCCAGCAGTCGGGACAGAAGCTTTGGCTACACCTTC.